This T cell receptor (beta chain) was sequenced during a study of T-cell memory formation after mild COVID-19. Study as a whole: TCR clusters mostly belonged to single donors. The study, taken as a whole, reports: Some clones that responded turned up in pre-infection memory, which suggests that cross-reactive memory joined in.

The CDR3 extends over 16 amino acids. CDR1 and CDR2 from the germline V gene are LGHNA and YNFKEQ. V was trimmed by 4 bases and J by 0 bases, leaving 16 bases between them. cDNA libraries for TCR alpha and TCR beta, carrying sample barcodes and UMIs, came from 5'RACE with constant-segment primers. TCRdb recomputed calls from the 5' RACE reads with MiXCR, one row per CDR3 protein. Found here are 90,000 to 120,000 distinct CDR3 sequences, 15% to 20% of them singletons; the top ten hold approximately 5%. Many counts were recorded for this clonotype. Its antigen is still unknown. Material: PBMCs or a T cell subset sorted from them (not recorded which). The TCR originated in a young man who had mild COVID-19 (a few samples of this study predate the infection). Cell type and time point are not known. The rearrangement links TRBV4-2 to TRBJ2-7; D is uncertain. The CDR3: CASSPWGGESSYEQYF. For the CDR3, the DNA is TGTGCCAGCAGCCCGTGGGGTGGGGAAAGCTCCTACGAGCAGTACTTC.